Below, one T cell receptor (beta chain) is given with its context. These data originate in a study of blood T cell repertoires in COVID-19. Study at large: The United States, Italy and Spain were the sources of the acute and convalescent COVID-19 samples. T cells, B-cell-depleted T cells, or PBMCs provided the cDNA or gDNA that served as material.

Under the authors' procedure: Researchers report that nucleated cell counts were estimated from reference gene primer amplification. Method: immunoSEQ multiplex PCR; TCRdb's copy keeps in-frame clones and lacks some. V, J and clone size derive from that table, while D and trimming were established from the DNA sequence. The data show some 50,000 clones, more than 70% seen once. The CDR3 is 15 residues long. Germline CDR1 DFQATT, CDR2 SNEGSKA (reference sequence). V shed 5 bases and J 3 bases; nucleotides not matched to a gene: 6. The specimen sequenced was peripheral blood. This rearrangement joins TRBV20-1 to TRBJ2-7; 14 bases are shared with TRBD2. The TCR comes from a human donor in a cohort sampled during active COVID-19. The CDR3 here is CSARGLAGGGYEQYF. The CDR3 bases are TGCAGTGCTCGTGGACTAGCGGGGGGAGGCTACGAGCAGTACTTC.